This TCR beta chain was retrieved from a study of neoadjuvant anti-PD-1 for oral cavity cancer. As for the study in general: Patients without progression received a fourth nivolumab dose around day 43, then surgical resection on days 50-56.

The V gene lost 7 bases and the J gene lost 9 bases, with 13 bases spanning the gap. Looked up from germline, CDR1 is MDHEN and CDR2 is SYDVKM. The CDR3 sequence is 11 residues long. Documented time point: after neoadjuvant nivolumab, at surgical resection. These oral cavity squamous cell carcinomas were HPV-negative and locally advanced. No culture or expansion preceded analysis of these blood cells. Some clones are missing from TCRdb's copy, which holds only in-frame ones; the method was immunoSEQ multiplex PCR. Among about 42,000 clones listed, 77% were seen once. The sequence was collected from a person between 35 and 79 years old with oral cavity squamous cell carcinoma. V is TRBV28 and J is TRBJ2-7, with D unclear. The sample here was PBMCs, taken after nivolumab (anti-PD-1) treatment. This chain's CDR3 is CASTEGRGQYF. CDR3 nucleotide sequence: TGTGCCAGCACCGAAGGAAGAGGGCAGTACTTC.